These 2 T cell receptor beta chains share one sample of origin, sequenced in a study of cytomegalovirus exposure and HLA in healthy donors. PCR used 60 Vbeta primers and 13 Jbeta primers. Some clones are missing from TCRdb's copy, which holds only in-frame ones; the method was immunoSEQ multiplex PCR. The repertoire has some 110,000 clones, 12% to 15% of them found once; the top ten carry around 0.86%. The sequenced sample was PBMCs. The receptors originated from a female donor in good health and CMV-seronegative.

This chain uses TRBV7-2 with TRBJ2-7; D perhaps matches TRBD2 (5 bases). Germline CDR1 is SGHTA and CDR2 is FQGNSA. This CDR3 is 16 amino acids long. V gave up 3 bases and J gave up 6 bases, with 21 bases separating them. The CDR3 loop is CASSFLSDSSLGEQYF. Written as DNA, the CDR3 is TGTGCCAGCAGCTTCTTGTCGGACTCCTCGTTGGGCGAGCAGTACTTC.

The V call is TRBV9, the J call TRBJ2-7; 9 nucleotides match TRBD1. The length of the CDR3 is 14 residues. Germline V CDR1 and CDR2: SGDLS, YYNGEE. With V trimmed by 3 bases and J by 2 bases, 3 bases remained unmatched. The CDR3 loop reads CASSARDRAYEQYF. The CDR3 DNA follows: TGTGCCAGCAGCGCCCGGGACAGGGCCTACGAGCAGTACTTC.